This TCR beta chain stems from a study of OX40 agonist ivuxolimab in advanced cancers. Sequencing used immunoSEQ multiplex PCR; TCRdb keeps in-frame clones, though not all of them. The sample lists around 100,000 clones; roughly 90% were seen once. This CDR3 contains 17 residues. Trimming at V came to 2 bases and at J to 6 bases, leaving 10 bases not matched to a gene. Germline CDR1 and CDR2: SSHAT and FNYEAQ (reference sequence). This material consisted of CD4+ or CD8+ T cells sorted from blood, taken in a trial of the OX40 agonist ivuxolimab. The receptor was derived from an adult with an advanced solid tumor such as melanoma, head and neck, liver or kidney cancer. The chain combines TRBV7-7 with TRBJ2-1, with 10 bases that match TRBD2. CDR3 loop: CASSLFLAGALCNEQFF. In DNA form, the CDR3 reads TGTGCCAGCAGCTTATTCCTAGCGGGAGCATTGTGCAATGAGCAGTTCTTC. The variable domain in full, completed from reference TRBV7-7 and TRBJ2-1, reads GAGVSQSPRYKVTKRGQDVTLRCDPISSHATLYWYQQALGQGPEFLTYFNYEAQPDKSGLPSDRFSAERPEGSISTLTIQRTEQRDSAMYRCASSLFLAGALCNEQFFGPGTRLTVL.